The 20 T cell receptor beta chains presented below share a single source sample, sequenced in a study of T-cell reconstitution after alpha-beta-depleted transplantation in children. TCRbeta library preparation incorporated unique molecular identifiers. A single record per CDR3 protein comes from TCRdb applying MiXCR to the PCR reads. The sample holds about 980,000 distinct CDR3 sequences, roughly 31% seen once. Sequenced here: PBMCs, mostly from graft donor cells, sampled 360 days after TCRalphabeta/CD19-depleted stem cell transplant. The receptor source for this set is a boy younger than two who had a stem cell transplant for SCID, so the T cells may come from the graft donor.

The chain has TRBV12-3 or TRBV12-4 and TRBJ1-5, with TRBD1 as a possible D gene (6 bases). V was cut by 5 bases and J by 6 bases, with 17 bases left in between. The CDR3 spans 15 residues. CDR3 coding DNA: TGTGCCAGCAGTCCCAGGGGAAGTCAACTTCAGCCCCAGCATTTT. This gives the protein CASSPRGSQLQPQHF.

The CDR3 DNA sequence: TGCAGTGCTAGAAGCGGGGGGGAGGGTACAGATACGCAGTATTTT. Residues: CSARSGGEGTDTQYF. The chain links TRBV20-1 to TRBJ2-3, with 10 bases that match TRBD2. Germline trimming cut 2 bases from V and 3 bases from J; bases unmatched to any gene: 5. Looked up from germline, CDR1 is DFQATT and CDR2 is SNEGSKA (reference sequence). The CDR3 covers 15 residues.

This chain connects TRBV3-1 to TRBJ2-1, with no clear D. The V gene lost 3 bases and the J gene lost 2 bases, with 17 bases spanning the gap. The CDR3 loop spans 17 amino acids. Germline V CDR1 and CDR2: LGHDT, YNNKEL (reference sequence). The chain's CDR3 is CASSQGRRAPPYNEQFF. CDR3 in DNA: TGTGCCAGCAGCCAGGGTCGTCGGGCCCCGCCCTACAATGAGCAGTTCTTC.

The CDR3 nucleotides read TGCGCCAGCAGCCTCCCCTCCTCTCCGGGGGGGCGAACAGATACGCAGTATTTT. This translates into CASSLPSSPGGRTDTQYF. The rearrangement joins TRBV5-1 to TRBJ2-3; 8 nucleotides match TRBD2. The length of the CDR3 is 18 residues. Germline CDR1 and CDR2: SGHRS and YFSETQ. V was pared by 4 bases and J by 3 bases, with 16 bases of the junction left unmatched.

V gene TRBV20-1 combines with J gene TRBJ1-1; D remains unclear. Germline CDR1 and CDR2: DFQATT and SNEGSKA (reference sequence). Trimming stripped 3 bases from V and 3 bases from J, with 14 bases between. CDR3 length: 14 residues. CDR3 bases: TGCAGTGCTAGGAGGGTAGGGTCTTACACTGAAGCTTTCTTT. Amino acid sequence: CSARRVGSYTEAFF.

V gene TRBV7-9 combines with J gene TRBJ1-1; possible D gene TRBD1, 5 bases. V gave up 7 bases and J gave up 3 bases, with 24 bases separating them. The CDR3 is 17 residues long. Germline values: CDR1 SEHNR, CDR2 FQNEAQ (reference sequence). The CDR3 nucleotides read TGTGCCAGCAACCAAGGGACTGCGGGCCCCCTGGACACTGAAGCTTTCTTT. This gives the protein CASNQGTAGPLDTEAFF.

This clonotype was recorded once. The genes are TRBV12-3 or TRBV12-4 and TRBJ1-2; D is perhaps TRBD1 (6 bases). The CDR3 has 14 amino acids. Trimming shortened V by 5 bases and J by 3 bases, and 13 bases separated the two germline ends. DNA for the CDR3: TGTGCCAGCAGTCCTCAGCAGGGGTACTATGGCTACACCTTC. Amino acids: CASSPQQGYYGYTF.

This clonotype was seen just once. The chain uses TRBV9 and TRBJ2-1, with TRBD2 matching 7 bases. The V and J ends lost 2 bases and 6 bases, in that order; junction bases with no gene match: 8. CDR3 size: 15 residues. CDR1 is SGDLS, CDR2 YYNGEE, per germline. CDR3 coding DNA: TGTGCCAGCAGCGTCCCGAGCGGGGATACCAATGAGCAGTTCTTC. Residues: CASSVPSGDTNEQFF.

The chain couples TRBV18 to TRBJ1-2; maybe TRBD1 (5 bases). Germline V gene lookup returns CDR1 KGHSH and CDR2 LQKENI. V gave up 6 bases and J gave up 6 bases, with 29 bases separating them. This CDR3 region has 18 residues. CDR3 residues: CASSPLTTRDFITNGYTF. The CDR3 DNA is TGTGCCAGCTCGCCCCTTACAACCCGGGACTTCATCACGAATGGCTACACCTTC.

The count of this clonotype is one. The chain recombines TRBV29-1 with TRBJ1-5; D unclear. Germline V gene sequence: CDR1 SQVTM, CDR2 ANQGSEA. V was cut by 4 bases and J by 4 bases, with 11 bases left in between. The CDR3 extends over 13 amino acids. CDR3 bases: TGCAGCGTTGGGACTTTGGGGAATCAGCCCCAGCATTTT. As protein: CSVGTLGNQPQHF.

This clonotype was seen many times. The V gene is TRBV12-3 or TRBV12-4, the J gene TRBJ2-1; 11 positions match TRBD2. With V trimmed by 7 bases and J by 9 bases, 14 bases remained unmatched. The CDR3 sequence is 16 residues long. The CDR3 nucleotides read TGTGCCAGCAAAGGTACCGGGACTAGCGGTGGTAGTGAGCAGTTCTTC. It translates to CASKGTGTSGGSEQFF.

V and J are TRBV5-1 and TRBJ2-7; 9 nucleotides line up with TRBD1. The CDR3 runs 17 residues. V lost 4 bases, J lost 7 bases, and 18 bases stayed unmatched. The germline V gene encodes CDR1 SGHRS and CDR2 YFSETQ. CDR3 residues: CASSPPGLRDRDREQYF. The CDR3 DNA reads as TGCGCCAGCAGCCCGCCGGGGCTCCGGGACAGGGACAGGGAGCAGTACTTC.

This clonotype was observed a handful of times. The junction shows a germline mismatch at one end, possibly a read error. This rearrangement joins TRBV10-2 to TRBJ1-1; possibly TRBD1 for D (5 bases). The germline gives CDR1 WSHSY, CDR2 SAAADI. The CDR3 contains 13 residues. The CDR3 reads CASSFPGGTEVFF. Written as DNA, the CDR3 is TGCGCCAGCAGCTTCCCAGGCGGGACTGAAGTTTTCTTT.

This clonotype was observed a few times. This rearrangement joins TRBV27 to TRBJ1-4; TRBD1 is a possible D gene (6 bases). The CDR3 runs 13 residues. V gave up 8 bases and J gave up 8 bases, with 15 bases separating them. In germline, CDR1 is MNHEY, CDR2 SMNVEV (reference sequence). For the CDR3, the DNA is TGTGCCAGCGGGAGGGGGTTAGGCGAAAAACTGTTTTTT. This translates into CASGRGLGEKLFF.

This sequence joins TRBV19 and TRBJ1-1; D gene uncertain. The CDR3 has 17 amino acids. From germline, CDR1 is LNHDA and CDR2 SQIVND (reference sequence). Trimming took 1 base from V and 5 from J, leaving 20 bases between them. CDR3: CASSIGSHIIWGTEAFF. Written as DNA, the CDR3 is TGTGCCAGTAGTATAGGTAGCCACATCATTTGGGGAACTGAAGCTTTCTTT.

The CDR3: CASSVGPGLGYGYTF. The CDR3 bases are TGTGCCAGCAGCGTAGGACCAGGGCTCGGCTATGGCTACACCTTC. This rearrangement joins TRBV9 to TRBJ1-2, with a possible D match to TRBD1 (5 bases). This CDR3 has 15 residues. Trimming stripped 0 bases from V and 4 bases from J, with 13 bases between. Germline-derived CDR1 and CDR2 are SGDLS and YYNGEE.

This clonotype was detected only a few times. The chain combines TRBV24-1 with TRBJ2-5; no clear D gene. CDR3 length: 11 residues. Trimming pared 5 bases from V and 6 bases from J, leaving 6 bases between. Germline V gene data show CDR1 as KGHDR and CDR2 as SFDVKD. In DNA form, the CDR3 reads TGTGCCACCAGTGTCGGACAGACCCAGTACTTC. Its translation: CATSVGQTQYF.

This clonotype was found many times. This chain connects TRBV12-3 or TRBV12-4 to TRBJ2-1; D is ambiguous. The CDR3 is made up of 11 amino acids. V was clipped by 3 bases and J by 7 bases, with 4 bases between them. The CDR3, as DNA: TGTGCCAGCAGTTTGATGAATGAGCAGTTCTTC. This encodes CASSLMNEQFF.

This clonotype was seen only a few times. This chain connects TRBV20-1 to TRBJ2-3; D unresolved. CDR1 DFQATT and CDR2 SNEGSKA come from the germline V gene (reference sequence). Trimming took 6 bases from V and 2 from J, leaving 9 bases between them. CDR3 size: 12 residues. DNA of the CDR3: TGCAGTGCAGAAACAGACACAGATACGCAGTATTTT. Translation gives CSAETDTDTQYF.

This chain uses TRBV28 with TRBJ2-7; D remains unclear. Germline V gene lookup returns CDR1 MDHEN and CDR2 SYDVKM. CDR3 length: 14 residues. Trimming shortened V by 5 bases and J by 0 bases, and 11 bases separated the two germline ends. CDR3 sequence reads: CASSRRSRSYEQYF. CDR3 DNA: TGTGCCAGCAGTCGCCGAAGTCGCTCCTACGAGCAGTACTTC. Looking up the rest from reference TRBV28 and TRBJ2-7 gives the full variable domain: DVKVTQSSRYLVKRTGEKVFLECVQDMDHENMFWYRQDPGLGLRLIYFSYDVKMKEKGDIPEGYSVSREKKERFSLILESASTNQTSMYLCASSRRSRSYEQYFGPGTRLTVT.